This T cell receptor (beta chain) comes out of a study of metastatic and nonmetastatic thyroid tumors. The wider study: Malignant and benign thyroid patients had repertoires compared in peripheral blood and tumor or nodule tissue.

From the PCR reads, TCRdb re-called clones with MiXCR. The table shows roughly 34,000 clones, with 30% to 40% occurring only once. The entire patient cohort was treatment-naive prior to thyroid surgery. The ends lost 4 bases at V and 4 bases at J; junction bases unmatched: 6. The CDR3 runs 15 residues. From germline, CDR1 is MNHNS and CDR2 SASEGT. The TCR was taken from a female donor with papillary thyroid cancer or a benign thyroid nodule (not recorded which). Some clones in this sample may be carry-over from other donors' samples. Sequences were obtained from tumor tissue. The chain recombines TRBV6-1 with TRBJ2-7; 11 bases align to TRBD2. Here the CDR3 DNA reads TGTGCCAGCAGTGCCCGACTAGCGGGATTGTACGAGCAGTACTTC. It is translated as CASSARLAGLYEQYF.